The sequence of this TCR beta chain was determined in a study of shared clonotypes between healthy human individuals. Overall study findings and caveats: Sharing across four donors was highest in naive CD4 (around 5%) and lowest in memory CD8 (roughly 0.4%).

Genomic DNA per cell subset filled all wells of several immunoSEQ plates. Original processing notes: Filtering differed for immunoSEQ, which gave only junction sequences without quality scores. The data were produced by immunoSEQ multiplex PCR, yet TCRdb's version contains in-frame clones alone and is incomplete. V and J calls and clone size follow that table, whereas D and trimming were derived from the DNA. The data hold 640,000 or so clones, with around 72% observed a single time. Germline V gene sequence: CDR1 SGHTA, CDR2 FQGTGA. The CDR3 is made up of 14 amino acids. The V end was cut by 2 bases, the J end by 2 bases, with 10 bases between. About this clone itself: Its cognate antigen is unknown.

CD4+ cells yielded CD45RA+ naive and CD45RA-negative memory subsets. Sequencing was performed on memory CD4+ T cells sorted from blood. Subset reported: CD45RA-negative fraction. The clonotype originates from a woman under 40 in good health. This sequence joins TRBV7-3 and TRBJ2-7; D ambiguous. CDR3 in DNA: TGTGCCAGCAGCTTACACGAAGGACCCTACGAGCAGTACTTC. Translating gives CASSLHEGPYEQYF.